This paragraph reports one TCR beta chain. Original handling: The assay estimated nucleated cells by amplifying reference gene primers. Assay: immunoSEQ multiplex PCR; the TCRdb copy retains only in-frame clones and omits some. The V and J calls and the clone size are those of that table, but D and trimming were determined from the DNA. This table holds 170,000 or so clones, roughly 87% found once. The sample comes from a study of blood T cell repertoires in COVID-19. Background on the study: Some COVID-19 samples were acute and others convalescent; all came from the United States, Italy and Spain.

The germline V and J ends were trimmed by 1 base and 1 base, with 11 bases remaining between them. The CDR3 covers 16 residues. Germline CDR1 is SGHTA and CDR2 is FQGNSA. The study assigned cohorts using participant-reported clinical history. The specimen sequenced was PBMCs or T cells enriched from blood (not recorded which). This TCR came from a woman aged 50 to 60 who had recovered from COVID-19. The chain combines TRBV7-2 with TRBJ1-5, with TRBD1 as a possible D gene (5 bases). CDR3: CASSLGQGWSNQPQHF. The CDR3 coding sequence is TGTGCCAGCAGCTTAGGGCAGGGTTGGAGCAATCAGCCCCAGCATTTT.